One sample yielded the 14 T cell receptor beta chains listed below, sequenced in a study of T-cell reconstitution after alpha-beta-depleted transplantation in children. Molecular barcoding with unique molecular identifiers was used for the TCRbeta library. TCRdb re-derived calls from the PCR reads in MiXCR, one entry per CDR3 protein. Of around 200,000 distinct CDR3 sequences listed, about a tenth are singletons. The source was PBMCs, collected before TCRalphabeta/CD19-depleted stem cell transplant. The receptors here all came from a child younger than two with acute myeloid leukemia, due to receive a stem cell transplant.

This clonotype was seen repeatedly, ten times or more. V gene TRBV7-3 combines with J gene TRBJ2-7; 7 bases align to TRBD2. Germline V gives CDR1 SGHTA, CDR2 FQGTGA. Trimming at V came to 4 bases and at J to 2 bases, leaving 14 bases not matched to a gene. The CDR3 has 17 amino acids. For the CDR3, the DNA is TGTGCCAGCAGCTCCGAACTAGCGTCAGGAGGGACCTACGAGCAGTACTTC. It yields the protein CASSSELASGGTYEQYF.

There are many counts of this clonotype. The chain employs TRBV20-1 and TRBJ2-3, with 8 bases fitting TRBD1. This CDR3 region has 16 residues. CDR1 is DFQATT, CDR2 SNEGSKA, per germline (reference sequence). The J segment lost 2 bases and the V segment lost 1 base, leaving 8 bases of the junction unmatched. CDR3 region: CSARGGRTGITDTQYF. Written as DNA, the CDR3 is TGCAGTGCTAGAGGAGGCCGGACAGGGATCACAGATACGCAGTATTTT.

This clonotype appeared many times. The chain combines TRBV7-2 with TRBJ2-3; the D gene is possibly TRBD1 (6 bases). Germline assignment: CDR1 SGHTA and CDR2 FQGNSA. There are 12 residues in the CDR3. Trimming removed 5 bases at V and 6 bases at J, with 9 bases between. The CDR3 nucleotides read TGTGCCAGCAGCCGACAGGTTGATACGCAGTATTTT. Its translation is CASSRQVDTQYF. The full variable domain, with the rest looked up from reference TRBV7-2 and TRBJ2-3, is GAGVSQSPSNKVTEKGKDVELRCDPISGHTALYWYRQSLGQGLEFLIYFQGNSAPDKSGLPSDRFSAERTGGSVSTLTIQRTQQEDSAVYLCASSRQVDTQYFGPGTRLTVL.

This clonotype showed up many times. The V and J genes are TRBV12-3 or TRBV12-4 and TRBJ1-2, with D tentatively TRBD1 (5 bases). V was clipped by 4 bases and J by 4 bases, with 10 bases between them. The length of the CDR3 is 13 residues. Here the CDR3 DNA reads TGTGCCAGCAGTTCTCAGGGTTCCTATGGCTACACCTTC. It encodes CASSSQGSYGYTF.

This clonotype was counted ten times or more. V usage is TRBV6-2 or TRBV6-3 and J usage is TRBJ2-5, with 10 bases matching TRBD2. This CDR3 has 15 amino acids. The germline V gene has CDR1 MNHEY and CDR2 SVGEGT. V lost 7 bases to trimming and J lost 5 bases; unmatched junction nucleotides: 10. CDR3 amino acids: CASNHRSGGRETQYF. Here the CDR3 DNA reads TGTGCCAGCAACCACCGTAGCGGGGGGCGTGAGACCCAGTACTTC.

In its sample, this clonotype was seen many times. The rearrangement joins TRBV29-1 to TRBJ2-5; D possibly corresponds to TRBD2 (6 bases). This CDR3 comprises 14 residues. Trimming left V 3 bases short and J 1 base short, with 12 bases between. Looked up from germline, CDR1 is SQVTM and CDR2 is ANQGSEA. Written as DNA, the CDR3 is TGCAGCGTTGAGCGGGGCTTCCTCCAAGAGACCCAGTACTTC. This translates into CSVERGFLQETQYF.

This clonotype was recorded at least ten times. This rearrangement joins TRBV6-1 to TRBJ1-2, with TRBD1 matching over 9 bases. The CDR3 totals 14 residues. V lost 3 bases to trimming and J lost 2 bases; unmatched junction nucleotides: 1. From germline, CDR1 is MNHNS and CDR2 SASEGT. The CDR3 loop reads CASSDGTGNYGYTF. The CDR3 bases are TGTGCCAGCAGTGATGGGACAGGGAACTATGGCTACACCTTC.

This clonotype was counted at least ten times. The V call is TRBV12-3 or TRBV12-4, the J call TRBJ1-2; 7 bases match TRBD1. V shed 6 bases and J 2 bases; nucleotides not matched to a gene: 3. This CDR3 contains 13 residues. CDR3 amino acids: CASRTDRNYGYTF. The CDR3 region has the DNA TGTGCCAGCAGAACGGACAGGAACTATGGCTACACCTTC.

Ten or more counts support this clonotype. The genes are TRBV20-1 and TRBJ1-2; D is perhaps TRBD1 (6 bases). V lost 4 bases and J lost 2, with 11 bases in between. The CDR3 is made up of 13 amino acids. The germline V gene has CDR1 DFQATT and CDR2 SNEGSKA (reference sequence). This chain's CDR3 is CSAILDSNYGYTF. Here the CDR3 DNA reads TGCAGTGCTATTCTGGACAGCAACTATGGCTACACCTTC.

This clonotype has ten or more counts. The chain couples TRBV20-1 to TRBJ2-5; 7 bases align to TRBD2. The germline CDR1 and CDR2 sequences are DFQATT and SNEGSKA (reference sequence). V lost 3 bases to trimming and J lost 2 bases; unmatched junction nucleotides: 9. This CDR3 spans 15 amino acids. DNA for the CDR3: TGCAGTGCTAGTTCAAGCGGGGCCAAACAAGAGACCCAGTACTTC. Translating it yields CSASSSGAKQETQYF.

In this sample, this clonotype turned up a few times. In nucleotides, the CDR3 is TGTGCCAGTAGTATAAGCGGGACGAGCAATCAGCCCCAGCATTTT. Residues: CASSISGTSNQPQHF. The chain combines TRBV19 with TRBJ1-5; D may be TRBD1 (5 bases). Trimming took 2 bases from V and 1 from J, leaving 9 bases between them. CDR1 and CDR2 from the germline V gene are LNHDA and SQIVND (reference sequence). The CDR3 runs to 15 residues.

This clonotype was seen many times. J is TRBJ2-5 and V is TRBV29-1; 10 bases agree with TRBD1. Germline lookup yields CDR1 SQVTM and CDR2 ANQGSEA. V was pared by 3 bases and J by 5 bases, with 9 bases of the junction left unmatched. The CDR3 loop spans 15 amino acids. The CDR3 region is CSVDIGTGVGETQYF. CDR3 DNA: TGCAGCGTTGATATCGGGACAGGGGTTGGGGAGACCCAGTACTTC.

The gene calls are TRBV9 and TRBJ2-7, with 7 bases that match TRBD1. After removal of 3 bases from V and 3 bases from J, the junction contained 6 bases not matched to a gene. CDR3 length equals 14 residues. Germline loops: CDR1 SGDLS, CDR2 YYNGEE. This chain's CDR3 is CASSAGTAVYEQYF. The CDR3 DNA reads TGTGCCAGCAGCGCCGGGACAGCGGTCTACGAGCAGTACTTC.

CDR3 sequence reads: CASSEARSKAFF. As DNA, the CDR3 is TGTGCCAGCAGTGAAGCAAGGTCCAAAGCTTTCTTT. The chain links TRBV2 to TRBJ1-1; D is unresolved. The CDR3 is made up of 12 amino acids. Between the trimmed V and J ends, which lost 0 bases and 9 bases, there was a span of 8 bases. Germline V CDR1 and CDR2: SNHLY, FYNNEI.